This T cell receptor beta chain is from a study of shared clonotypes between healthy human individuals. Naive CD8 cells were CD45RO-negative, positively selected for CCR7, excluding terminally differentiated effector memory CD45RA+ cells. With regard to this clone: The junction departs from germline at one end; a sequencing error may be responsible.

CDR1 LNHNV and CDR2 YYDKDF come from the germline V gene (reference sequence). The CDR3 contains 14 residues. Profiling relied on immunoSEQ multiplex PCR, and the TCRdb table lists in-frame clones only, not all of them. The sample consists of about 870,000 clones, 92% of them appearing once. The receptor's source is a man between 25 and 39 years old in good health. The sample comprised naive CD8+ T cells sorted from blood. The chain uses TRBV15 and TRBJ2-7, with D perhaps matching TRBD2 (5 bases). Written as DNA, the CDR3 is TGTGCCACCAGCGGAGAGGGTTTCAGGAACGAGCAGTACTTC. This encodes CATSGEGFRNEQYF.